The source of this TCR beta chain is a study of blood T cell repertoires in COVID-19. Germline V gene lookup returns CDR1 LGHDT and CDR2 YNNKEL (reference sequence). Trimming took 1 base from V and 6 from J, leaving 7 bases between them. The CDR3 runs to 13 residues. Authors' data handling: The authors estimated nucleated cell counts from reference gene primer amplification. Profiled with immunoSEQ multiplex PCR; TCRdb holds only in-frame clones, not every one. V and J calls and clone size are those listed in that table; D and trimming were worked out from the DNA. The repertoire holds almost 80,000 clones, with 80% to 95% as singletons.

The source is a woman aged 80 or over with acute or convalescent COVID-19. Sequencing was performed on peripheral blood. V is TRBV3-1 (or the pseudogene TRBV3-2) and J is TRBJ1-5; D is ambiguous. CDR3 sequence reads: CASSQVGGQPQHF. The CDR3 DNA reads TGTGCCAGCAGCCAAGTAGGCGGTCAGCCCCAGCATTTT.